Listed below are T cell receptor beta chains from one sample, sequenced in a study of read filtering for tumor transcriptome and immune sequencing. One entry per CDR3 protein, called by TCRdb with MiXCR from the reads. The data show some 40,000 distinct CDR3 sequences, with around 15% seen just once and 18% held by the top ten. The source material was a population of CD138-negative cells sorted from bone marrow. The receptors come from a donor older than 35 with multiple myeloma. Both conserved end residues are part of each CDR3. A D gene is named only where the DNA matches it firmly. Expanded clones get a size class; other rows say once, few or many, or leave the size out.

abundance: many; j_gene: TRBJ1-6; d_gene: .; v_gene: TRBV4-3; len: 15; CDR3aa: CASSQGTDRYSPLHF; CDR3nt: TGCGCCAGCAGCCAAGGGACAGATAGGTATTCACCCCTCCACTTT
abundance: many; j_gene: TRBJ1-1; d_gene: .; v_gene: TRBV20-1; len: 15; CDR3aa: CSARFESRENTEAFF; CDR3nt: TGCAGTGCTAGATTCGAGTCCAGGGAGAACACTGAAGCTTTCTTT
abundance: .; j_gene: TRBJ2-1; d_gene: .; v_gene: TRBV24-1; len: 16; CDR3aa: CATSDLNSPRHDEQFF; CDR3nt: TGTGCCACCAGTGATTTGAACAGTCCAAGGCACGATGAGCAGTTCTTC
abundance: many; j_gene: TRBJ1-4; d_gene: TRBD1; v_gene: TRBV5-1; len: 15; CDR3aa: CASSLGTGGGEKLFF; CDR3nt: TGCGCCAGCAGCTTGGGGACAGGGGGCGGTGAAAAACTGTTTTTT
abundance: many; j_gene: TRBJ1-2; d_gene: .; v_gene: TRBV20-1; len: 11; CDR3aa: CSAPANHGYTF; CDR3nt: TGCAGTGCTCCCGCGAACCATGGCTACACCTTC
abundance: many; j_gene: TRBJ2-2; d_gene: .; v_gene: TRBV5-6; len: 16; CDR3aa: CASSFFSAINTGELFF; CDR3nt: TGTGCCAGCAGCTTTTTTTCGGCTATAAACACCGGGGAGCTGTTTTTT
abundance: many; j_gene: TRBJ2-5; d_gene: TRBD1; v_gene: TRBV5-1; len: 16; CDR3aa: CASSPIRDRASGTQYF; CDR3nt: TGCGCCAGCAGCCCTATCAGGGACAGGGCCTCGGGGACCCAGTACTTC
abundance: many; j_gene: TRBJ1-2; d_gene: TRBD1; v_gene: TRBV28; len: 14; CDR3aa: CASKLQGVNYGYTF; CDR3nt: TGTGCCAGCAAGCTACAGGGGGTTAACTATGGCTACACCTTC
abundance: .; j_gene: TRBJ2-4; d_gene: .; v_gene: TRBV12-3/TRBV12-4; len: 15; CDR3aa: CASSLEALVKNIQYF; CDR3nt: TGTGCCAGCAGTTTGGAGGCTTTGGTCAAAAACATTCAGTACTTC
abundance: many; j_gene: TRBJ1-5; d_gene: .; v_gene: TRBV4-1; len: 14; CDR3aa: CASSLGHTNQPQHF; CDR3nt: TGCGCCAGCAGCCTCGGACACACTAATCAGCCCCAGCATTTT
abundance: few; j_gene: TRBJ2-5; d_gene: TRBD2; v_gene: TRBV10-1; len: 13; CDR3aa: CASKASGQETQYF; CDR3nt: TGCGCCAGCAAGGCTAGCGGGCAAGAGACCCAGTACTTC
abundance: .; j_gene: TRBJ1-3; d_gene: .; v_gene: TRBV7-8; len: 15; CDR3aa: CASRPQLISGNTIYF; CDR3nt: TGTGCCAGCAGACCCCAACTGATCTCTGGAAACACCATATATTTT
abundance: many; j_gene: TRBJ2-2; d_gene: TRBD1; v_gene: TRBV24-1; len: 15; CDR3aa: CATSSDRGRFGELFF; CDR3nt: TGTGCCACCAGTTCGGACAGGGGACGGTTCGGGGAGCTGTTTTTT
abundance: many; j_gene: TRBJ2-3; d_gene: .; v_gene: TRBV2; len: 14; CDR3aa: CASSLRRRTDTQYF; CDR3nt: TGTGCCAGCAGTTTGAGGCGACGCACAGATACGCAGTATTTT
abundance: many; j_gene: TRBJ2-7; d_gene: TRBD2; v_gene: TRBV6-2/TRBV6-3; len: 15; CDR3aa: CASSAHRELAGEQYF; CDR3nt: TGTGCCAGCAGTGCCCACCGGGAGCTAGCGGGCGAGCAGTACTTC
abundance: once; j_gene: TRBJ1-1; d_gene: .; v_gene: TRBV7-9; len: 16; CDR3aa: CAGSKGREIRVTEAFF; CDR3nt: TGTGCCGGCAGCAAGGGCAGGGAAATTCGCGTCACTGAAGCTTTCTTT
abundance: many; j_gene: TRBJ1-2; d_gene: .; v_gene: TRBV19; len: 13; CDR3aa: CASSMASIYGYTF; CDR3nt: TGTGCCAGTAGTATGGCCAGCATCTATGGCTACACCTTC
abundance: many; j_gene: TRBJ2-7; d_gene: TRBD1; v_gene: TRBV27; len: 13; CDR3aa: CASSHRGPTEQYF; CDR3nt: TGTGCCAGCAGTCACAGGGGTCCCACGGAGCAGTACTTC
abundance: few; j_gene: TRBJ2-1; d_gene: .; v_gene: TRBV10-3; len: 12; CDR3aa: CAISLNGVEQFF; CDR3nt: TGTGCCATCAGTCTAAACGGGGTTGAGCAGTTCTTC
abundance: .; j_gene: TRBJ1-1; d_gene: TRBD1; v_gene: TRBV6-2/TRBV6-3; len: 14; CDR3aa: CASSDRQGRTEAFF; CDR3nt: TGTGCCAGCAGCGACAGACAGGGGCGGACTGAAGCTTTCTTT
abundance: many; j_gene: TRBJ2-3; d_gene: .; v_gene: TRBV10-3; len: 15; CDR3aa: CAISEGTQSTDTQYF; CDR3nt: TGTGCCATCAGTGAAGGGACACAGAGCACAGATACGCAGTATTTT
abundance: many; j_gene: TRBJ2-1; d_gene: TRBD2; v_gene: TRBV3-1; len: 15; CDR3aa: CASSQVRGGYNEQFF; CDR3nt: TGTGCCAGCAGCCAAGTGCGGGGGGGCTACAATGAGCAGTTCTTC
abundance: many; j_gene: TRBJ2-3; d_gene: TRBD1; v_gene: TRBV4-1; len: 15; CDR3aa: CASSQKQGDTDTQYF; CDR3nt: TGCGCCAGCAGCCAAAAGCAGGGGGACACAGATACGCAGTATTTT
abundance: many; j_gene: TRBJ1-1; d_gene: .; v_gene: TRBV29-1; len: 12; CDR3aa: CSGGRVNTEAFF; CDR3nt: TGCAGCGGGGGGAGGGTGAACACTGAAGCTTTCTTT
abundance: many; j_gene: TRBJ2-3; d_gene: TRBD2; v_gene: TRBV4-2; len: 14; CDR3aa: CASSQPGTSETQYF; CDR3nt: TGTGCCAGCAGCCAACCCGGGACTAGCGAGACGCAGTATTTT